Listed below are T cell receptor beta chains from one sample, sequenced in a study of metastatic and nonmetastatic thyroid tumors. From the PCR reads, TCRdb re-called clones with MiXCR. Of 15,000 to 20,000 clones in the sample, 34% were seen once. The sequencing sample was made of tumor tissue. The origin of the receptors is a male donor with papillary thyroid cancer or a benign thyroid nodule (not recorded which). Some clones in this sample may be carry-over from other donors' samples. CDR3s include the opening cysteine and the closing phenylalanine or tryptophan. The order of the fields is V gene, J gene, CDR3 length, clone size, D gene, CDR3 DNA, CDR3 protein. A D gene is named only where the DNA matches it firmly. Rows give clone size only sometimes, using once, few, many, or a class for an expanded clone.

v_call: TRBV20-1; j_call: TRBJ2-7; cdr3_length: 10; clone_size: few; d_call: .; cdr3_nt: TGCAGTGCCCGGGACTACGAGCAGTACTTC; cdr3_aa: CSARDYEQYF
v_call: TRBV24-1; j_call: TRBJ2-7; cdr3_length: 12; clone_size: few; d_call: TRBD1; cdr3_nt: TGTGCCACCAGTCAGGGGGCCTACGAGCAGTACTTC; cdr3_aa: CATSQGAYEQYF
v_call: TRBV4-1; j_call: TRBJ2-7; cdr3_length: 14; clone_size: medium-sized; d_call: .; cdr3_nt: TGCGCCAGCAGCCAAGATCTGGGGCCGGCCGAGCAGTACTTC; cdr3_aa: CASSQDLGPAEQYF
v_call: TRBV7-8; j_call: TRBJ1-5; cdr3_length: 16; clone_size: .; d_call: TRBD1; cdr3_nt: TGTGCCAGCAGCCCTTACAGGGGGCAACGCAATCAGCCCCAGCATTTT; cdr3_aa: CASSPYRGQRNQPQHF
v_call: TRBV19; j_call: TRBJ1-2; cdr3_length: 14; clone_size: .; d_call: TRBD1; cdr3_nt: TGTGCCAGTCGTGACCGGGACAGGTCCTATGGCTACACCTTC; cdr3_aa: CASRDRDRSYGYTF
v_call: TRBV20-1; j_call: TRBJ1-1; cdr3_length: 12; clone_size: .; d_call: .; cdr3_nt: TGCAGTGCTAGCCAAGTGAACACTGAAGCTTTCTTT; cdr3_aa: CSASQVNTEAFF
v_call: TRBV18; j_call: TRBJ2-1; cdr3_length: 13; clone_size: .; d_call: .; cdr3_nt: TGTGCCAGCTCACCAGGGACTTTCGAAAATCAGTTATTC; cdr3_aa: CASSPGTFENQLF
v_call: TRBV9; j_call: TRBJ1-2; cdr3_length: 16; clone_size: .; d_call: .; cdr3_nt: TGTGCCAGCAGCGCAGTAGTCGGGCCTGGGGGCTATGGCTACACCTTC; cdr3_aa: CASSAVVGPGGYGYTF
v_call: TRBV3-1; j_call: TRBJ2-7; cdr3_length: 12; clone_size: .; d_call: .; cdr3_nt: TGTGCCAGCAGCTGGATAGGAGGCGAGCAGTACTTC; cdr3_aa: CASSWIGGEQYF
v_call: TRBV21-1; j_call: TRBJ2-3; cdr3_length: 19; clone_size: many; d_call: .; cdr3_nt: TGTGCCAGCGGGGGAGGACTAGCGGGTCGGTGGGGCGGCACAGATACGCAGTATTTT; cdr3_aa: CASGGGLAGRWGGTDTQYF
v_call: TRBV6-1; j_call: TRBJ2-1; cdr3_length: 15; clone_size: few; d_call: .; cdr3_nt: TGTGCCAGCGCCTACACTAGCCCGTCCTACAATGAGCAGTTCTTC; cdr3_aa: CASAYTSPSYNEQFF
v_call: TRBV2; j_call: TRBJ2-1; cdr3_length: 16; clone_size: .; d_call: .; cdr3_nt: TGTGCCAGCAGCGCAAGGAGCGGTCCACGCTACAATGAGCAGTTCTTC; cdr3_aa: CASSARSGPRYNEQFF
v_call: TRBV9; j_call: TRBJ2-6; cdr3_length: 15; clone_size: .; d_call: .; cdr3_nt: TGTGCCAGCAGCGTAGGAGGATCGGGGGCCAACGTCCTGACTTTC; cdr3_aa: CASSVGGSGANVLTF
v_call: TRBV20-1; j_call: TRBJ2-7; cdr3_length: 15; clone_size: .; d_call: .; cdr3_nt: TGCAGTGCTAGAGCTATCTGGGATCTGTCCTACGAGCAGTACTTC; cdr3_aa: CSARAIWDLSYEQYF
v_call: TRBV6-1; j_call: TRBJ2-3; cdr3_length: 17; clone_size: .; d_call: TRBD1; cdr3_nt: TGTGCCAGCAGTGAAGGCTGCTCCCAGGGGGTCTCAGATACGCAGTATTTT; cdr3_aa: CASSEGCSQGVSDTQYF
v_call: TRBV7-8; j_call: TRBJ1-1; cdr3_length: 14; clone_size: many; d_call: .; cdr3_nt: TGTGCCAGCAGCCCCCTGGGGGGATCAACTGAAGCTTTCTTT; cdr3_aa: CASSPLGGSTEAFF
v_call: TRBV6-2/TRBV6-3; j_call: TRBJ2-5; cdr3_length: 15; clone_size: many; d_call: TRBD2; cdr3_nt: TGTGCCAGCAGCTTCGGCGGGAGGGAGCAAGAGACCCAGTACTTC; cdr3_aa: CASSFGGREQETQYF
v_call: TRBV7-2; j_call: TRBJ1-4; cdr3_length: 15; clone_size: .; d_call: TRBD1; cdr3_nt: TGTGCCAGCAGCCCAACAGGGGGCCCCACTGAAAAACTGTTTTTT; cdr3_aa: CASSPTGGPTEKLFF
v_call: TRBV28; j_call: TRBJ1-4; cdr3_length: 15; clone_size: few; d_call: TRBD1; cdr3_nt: TGTGCCAGCAGGCGACAGGGTGCAACTAATGAAAAACTGTTTTTT; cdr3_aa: CASRRQGATNEKLFF
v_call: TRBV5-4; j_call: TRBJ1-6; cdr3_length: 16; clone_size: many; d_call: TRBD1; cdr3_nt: TGTGCCAGCAGGTCCGGGACAGGGATTGGCAATTCACCCCTCCACTTT; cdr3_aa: CASRSGTGIGNSPLHF
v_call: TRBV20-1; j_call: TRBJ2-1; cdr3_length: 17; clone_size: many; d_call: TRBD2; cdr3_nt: TGCAGTGCTAGAGATCGGGGGGGCTTCTATTCCTACAATGAGCAGTTCTTC; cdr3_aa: CSARDRGGFYSYNEQFF
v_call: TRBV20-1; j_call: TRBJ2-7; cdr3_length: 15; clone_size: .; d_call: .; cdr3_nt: TGCAGTGCTGCCGATAACAGGCCCAGTGCCTACGAGCAGTACTTC; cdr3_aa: CSAADNRPSAYEQYF
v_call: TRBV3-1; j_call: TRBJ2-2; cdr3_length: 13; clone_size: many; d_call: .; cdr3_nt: TGTGCCAGCAGCCCGACGGTCACCCGGGAGCTGTTTTTT; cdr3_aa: CASSPTVTRELFF
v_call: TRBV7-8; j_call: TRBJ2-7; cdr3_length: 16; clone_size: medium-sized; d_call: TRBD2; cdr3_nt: TGTGCCAGCAGCCGGACTAGCGGATCGAGCTCCTACGAGCAGTACTTC; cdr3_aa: CASSRTSGSSSYEQYF
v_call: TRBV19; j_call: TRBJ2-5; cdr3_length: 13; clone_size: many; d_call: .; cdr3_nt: TGTGCCAGTAGTAAGACAGCGCAAGAGACCCAGTACTTC; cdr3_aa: CASSKTAQETQYF
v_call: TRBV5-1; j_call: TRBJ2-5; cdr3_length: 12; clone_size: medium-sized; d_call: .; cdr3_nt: TGCGCCAGCAGCCTCGTCCAAGAGACCCAGTACTTC; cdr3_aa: CASSLVQETQYF
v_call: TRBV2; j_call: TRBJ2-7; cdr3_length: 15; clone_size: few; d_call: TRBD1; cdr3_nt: TGTGCCAGCAGTCGGACAGGGAGTTCATCCTACGAGCAGTACTTC; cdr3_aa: CASSRTGSSSYEQYF
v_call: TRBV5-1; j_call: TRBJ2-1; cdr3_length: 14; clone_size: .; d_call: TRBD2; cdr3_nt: TGCGCCAGCAGTGCAACTAGCGGGAGCTATGAGCAGTTCTTC; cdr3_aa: CASSATSGSYEQFF
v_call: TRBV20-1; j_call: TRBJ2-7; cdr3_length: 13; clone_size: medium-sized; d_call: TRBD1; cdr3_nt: TGCAGTGCTAGGAGGACAGGGCTCTACGAGCAGTACTTC; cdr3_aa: CSARRTGLYEQYF
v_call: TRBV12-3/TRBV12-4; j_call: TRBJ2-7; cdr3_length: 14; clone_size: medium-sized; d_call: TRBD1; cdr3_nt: TGTGCCAGCAGTTTTACAGGGGGCGGCTACGAGCAGTACTTC; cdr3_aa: CASSFTGGGYEQYF
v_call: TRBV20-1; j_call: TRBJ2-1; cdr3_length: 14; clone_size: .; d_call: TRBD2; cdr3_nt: TGCAGTGCTAGAGCAGCGGGATCTCACAATGAGCAGATCTTC; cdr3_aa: CSARAAGSHNEQIF
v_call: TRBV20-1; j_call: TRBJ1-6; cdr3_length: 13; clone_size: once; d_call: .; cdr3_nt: TGCAGTGCTAGAGAGGCAGTCGACTCACCCCTCCACTTT; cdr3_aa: CSAREAVDSPLHF
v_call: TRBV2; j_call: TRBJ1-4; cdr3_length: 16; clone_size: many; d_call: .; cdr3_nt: TGTGCCAGCAGCCGGGGACCGGGGGCTACTAATGAAAAACTGTTTTTT; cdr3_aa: CASSRGPGATNEKLFF
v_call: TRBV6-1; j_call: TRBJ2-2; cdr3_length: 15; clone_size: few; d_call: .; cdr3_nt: TGTGCCAGCAGCTCAACTATCGGTAACACCGGGGGGCTGTTTTTT; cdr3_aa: CASSSTIGNTGGLFF
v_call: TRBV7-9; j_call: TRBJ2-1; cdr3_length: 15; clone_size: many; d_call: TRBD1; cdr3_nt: TGTGCCAGCAGCTTCGGAACAGGGGCCTACAATGAGCAGTTCTTC; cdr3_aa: CASSFGTGAYNEQFF
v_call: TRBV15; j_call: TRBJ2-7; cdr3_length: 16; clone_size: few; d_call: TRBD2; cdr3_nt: TGTGCCACCAGCAGAGGGGTGGGACTAGCGGGAGACGAGCAGTACTTC; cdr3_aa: CATSRGVGLAGDEQYF
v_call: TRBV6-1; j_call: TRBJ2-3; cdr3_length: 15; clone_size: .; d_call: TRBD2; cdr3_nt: TGTGCGAGCAGTGAGGCTAGCGGTAGCACAGATACGCAGTATTTT; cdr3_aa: CASSEASGSTDTQYF
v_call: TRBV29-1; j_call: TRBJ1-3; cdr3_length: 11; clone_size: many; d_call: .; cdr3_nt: TGCAGCGGTGTCACTGGAAACACCATATATTTT; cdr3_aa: CSGVTGNTIYF
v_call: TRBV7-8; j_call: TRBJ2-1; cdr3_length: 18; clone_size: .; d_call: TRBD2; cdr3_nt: TGTGCCAGCAGCTCCCGGGCTAGCGGGAGTGTTCTCCCCCATGAGCAGTTCTTC; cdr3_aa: CASSSRASGSVLPHEQFF
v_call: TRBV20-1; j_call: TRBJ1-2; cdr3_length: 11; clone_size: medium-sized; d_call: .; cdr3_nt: TGCAGTGTACCAAATGAGGAGGGCTACACCTTC; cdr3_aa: CSVPNEEGYTF
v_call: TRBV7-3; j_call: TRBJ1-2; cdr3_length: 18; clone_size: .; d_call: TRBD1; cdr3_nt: TGTGCCAGCAGCTTATCAGTCGGTGGGGGACAGGGGTTAAATGGCTACACCTTC; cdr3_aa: CASSLSVGGGQGLNGYTF
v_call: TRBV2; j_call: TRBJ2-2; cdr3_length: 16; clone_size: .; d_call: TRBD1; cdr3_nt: TGTGCCAGCAGCCGGGACAGGGTTTCCGACACCGGGGAGCTGTTTTTT; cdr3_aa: CASSRDRVSDTGELFF
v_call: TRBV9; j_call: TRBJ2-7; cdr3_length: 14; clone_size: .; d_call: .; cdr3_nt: TGTGCCCGGAGCCCGGGACCGAGTACGGGGGAGCATTACTTC; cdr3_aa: CARSPGPSTGEHYF
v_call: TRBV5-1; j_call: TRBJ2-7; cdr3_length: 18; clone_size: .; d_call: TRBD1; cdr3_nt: TGCGCCAGCAGCCTGATCGGTACCAACAGGGGCAGAGGGGACGAGCAGTACTTC; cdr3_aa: CASSLIGTNRGRGDEQYF
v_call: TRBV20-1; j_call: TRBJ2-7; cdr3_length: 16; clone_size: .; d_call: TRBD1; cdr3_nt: TGCAGTGCTAGAGGGGCAGGGGGAGTACAATCCTACGAGCAGTACTTC; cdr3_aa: CSARGAGGVQSYEQYF
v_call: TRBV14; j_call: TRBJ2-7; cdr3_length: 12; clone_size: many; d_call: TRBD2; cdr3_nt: TGTGCCAGCAGCCAAGGGGGAGGGAGACGGTACTTC; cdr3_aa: CASSQGGGRRYF
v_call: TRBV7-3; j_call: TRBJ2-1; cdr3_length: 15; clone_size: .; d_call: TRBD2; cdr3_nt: TGTGCCAGCAGCATAATCACTAGCGGGACGGGTGAGCAGTTCTTC; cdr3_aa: CASSIITSGTGEQFF
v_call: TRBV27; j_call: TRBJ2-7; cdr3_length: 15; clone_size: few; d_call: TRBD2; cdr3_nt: TGTGCCAGCAGTCCCCAAGCGGGAGTGATTCTCGAGCAGTACTTC; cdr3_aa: CASSPQAGVILEQYF
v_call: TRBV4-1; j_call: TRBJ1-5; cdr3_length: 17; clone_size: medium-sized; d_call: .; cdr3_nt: TGCGCCAGCAGCCAAGATACTGTGCGGAGCATCAATCAGCCCCAGCATTTT; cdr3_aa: CASSQDTVRSINQPQHF
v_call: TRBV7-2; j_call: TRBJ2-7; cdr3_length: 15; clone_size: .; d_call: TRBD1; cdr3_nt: TGTGCCAGCAGCGCTCCCGGGACAGGGGTCAGGGAGCAGTACTTC; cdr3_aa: CASSAPGTGVREQYF
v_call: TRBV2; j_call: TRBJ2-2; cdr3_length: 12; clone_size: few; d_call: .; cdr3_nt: TGTGCCAGCAGTGAAGGGACCGTGGATCTGTTTTTT; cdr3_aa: CASSEGTVDLFF
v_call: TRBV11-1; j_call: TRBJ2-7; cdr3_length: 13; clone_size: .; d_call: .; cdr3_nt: TGTGCCAGCAGCTCCGGGACCGTTGTCGAGCAGTACTTC; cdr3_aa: CASSSGTVVEQYF
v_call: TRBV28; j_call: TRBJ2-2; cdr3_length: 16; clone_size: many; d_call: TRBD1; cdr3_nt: TGTGCCAGCAGTTACCCCCACAGGGGGCGGTCTGGGGAGCTGTTTTTT; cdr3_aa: CASSYPHRGRSGELFF